What follows are 32 T cell receptor beta chains derived from one specimen sequenced in a study of a mutant IDH1 vaccine in newly diagnosed glioma. Their antigens remain unidentified. Here immunoSEQ multiplex PCR was the method, and the copy in TCRdb shows in-frame clones only, minus some. Altogether about 59,000 clones are present, around 89% being singletons, with the ten largest covering about 5%. The time point here: week 5, during vaccination. Vaccination used 300 ug of mutant IDH1 20-mer peptide per dose, with topical imiquimod. Sequencing used PBMCs, obtained from a glioma patient whose treatment included an IDH1 peptide vaccine. All receptors come from a woman aged 40 to 50 with glioma.

This chain uses TRBV7-8 with TRBJ1-4; D perhaps matches TRBD1 (6 bases). Trimming pared 3 bases from V and 5 bases from J, leaving 10 bases between. The CDR3 has 14 amino acids. Per the germline V gene, CDR1 is SGHVS and CDR2 is FQNEAQ. CDR3 loop: CASSLWQGNEKLFF. In nucleotides, the CDR3 is TGTGCCAGCAGCTTGTGGCAGGGGAATGAAAAACTGTTTTTT. Looking up the rest from reference TRBV7-8 and TRBJ1-4 gives the full variable domain: GAGVSQSPRYKVAKRGQDVALRCDPISGHVSLFWYQQALGQGPEFLTYFQNEAQLDKSGLPSDRFFAERPEGSVSTLKIQRTQQEDSAVYLCASSLWQGNEKLFFGSGTQLSVL.

The chain combines TRBV28 with TRBJ2-1; 9 bases align to TRBD2. The CDR3 has 14 residues. Germline CDR1 MDHEN, CDR2 SYDVKM. The junction had 6 bases not matched to a gene; V was cut back by 4 bases and J by 8 bases. The CDR3 coding sequence is TGTGCCAGCAGTTATGCGGGAGGGGCGGATGAGCAGTTCTTC. Amino acids: CASSYAGGADEQFF.

The genes are TRBV19 and TRBJ2-2, with 14 bases identical to TRBD2. Germline-derived CDR1 and CDR2 are LNHDA and SQIVND (reference sequence). V lost 4 bases, J lost 0 bases, and 4 bases stayed unmatched. The CDR3 is made up of 18 amino acids. Here the CDR3 reads CASSRGLAGAANTGELFF. In DNA, the CDR3 is TGTGCCAGTAGTAGGGGACTAGCGGGAGCCGCGAACACCGGGGAGCTGTTTTTT.

V is TRBV19 and J is TRBJ1-1, with D possibly matching TRBD1 (5 bases). With 6 bases removed from V and 2 bases from J, the gap between germline ends came to 16 bases. The CDR3 has 15 amino acids. Per the germline V gene, CDR1 is LNHDA and CDR2 is SQIVND (reference sequence). CDR3 residues: CASRPGDRGNTEAFF. DNA of the CDR3: TGTGCCAGTAGGCCCGGGGACCGGGGTAACACTGAAGCTTTCTTT.

The chain combines TRBV2 with TRBJ1-5; possible D gene TRBD1, 5 bases. Trimming removed 6 bases from V and 0 bases from J, with 12 bases in between. Germline V gene lookup returns CDR1 SNHLY and CDR2 FYNNEI. CDR3 length: 15 amino acids. The CDR3 sequence: CASSLGGVSNQPQHF. CDR3 coding DNA: TGTGCCAGCAGCCTGGGAGGGGTTAGCAATCAGCCCCAGCATTTT. The full variable domain, in which reference TRBV2 and TRBJ1-5 provide the parts outside the CDR3, is EPEVTQTPSHQVTQMGQEVILRCVPISNHLYFYWYRQILGQKVEFLVSFYNNEISEKSEIFDDQFSVERPDGSNFTLKIRSTKLEDSAMYFCASSLGGVSNQPQHFGDGTRLSIL.

The chain links TRBV2 to TRBJ2-5; maybe TRBD1 (5 bases). The CDR3 covers 13 residues. Per germline, CDR1 SNHLY and CDR2 FYNNEI. The ends were cut back, 4 bases at V and 5 bases at J, with 11 bases in the middle. Here the CDR3 DNA reads TGTGCCAGCAGTGGGGGCCGGCGGGAGACCCAGTACTTC. Amino acid sequence: CASSGGRRETQYF.

This clone was counted once. This chain joins TRBV10-3 and TRBJ2-5; 11 nucleotides align to TRBD2. The V gene's germline CDR1 is ENHRY and CDR2 SYGVKD. This CDR3 is built from 16 residues. Unmatched junction bases numbered 4, after V lost 0 bases and J lost 4 bases. The CDR3 loop is CAISESGLAGGETQYF. CDR3 in DNA: TGTGCCATCAGTGAGTCCGGCCTAGCGGGAGGAGAGACCCAGTACTTC.

This clone was found a few times. The rearrangement uses TRBV2 and TRBJ1-1; a possible D gene is TRBD1 (6 bases). The ends were cut back, 2 bases at V and 0 bases at J, with 13 bases in the middle. Germline CDR1 reads SNHLY; CDR2 reads FYNNEI. This CDR3 has 16 residues. In DNA, the CDR3 is TGTGCCAGCAGTGAACCGGACAGCGTCATGAACACTGAAGCTTTCTTT. It encodes CASSEPDSVMNTEAFF.

This chain uses TRBV11-2 with TRBJ1-4; 11 positions match TRBD1. With V trimmed by 6 bases and J by 7 bases, 7 bases remained unmatched. CDR3 length equals 15 residues. The germline CDR1 and CDR2 sequences are SGHAT and FQNNGV. DNA for the CDR3: TGTGCCAGCAGTGGACCGGGACAGGGGGTTGAAAAACTGTTTTTT. Translating it yields CASSGPGQGVEKLFF.

The CDR3 loop is CASSPDQYQPQHF. CDR3 coding DNA: TGTGCCAGTAGTCCGGACCAATATCAGCCCCAGCATTTT. This chain connects TRBV19 to TRBJ1-5; unclear D gene. The CDR3 covers 13 residues. Germline-derived CDR1 and CDR2 are LNHDA and SQIVND (reference sequence). Deletions cut 5 bases from V and 5 bases from J, with 10 bases between.

The chain employs TRBV5-1 and TRBJ2-5; 12 bases agree with TRBD1. J lost 3 bases, V lost 1 base, and 13 bases had no gene match. This CDR3 comprises 19 residues. Germline V gene lookup returns CDR1 SGHRS and CDR2 YFSETQ. The CDR3 sequence: CASSLYPPGQGAKEETQYF. CDR3 coding DNA: TGCGCCAGCAGCTTGTACCCCCCGGGACAGGGGGCTAAGGAAGAGACCCAGTACTTC.

This clone was counted once. The J gene is TRBJ1-1, the V gene TRBV30, with unresolved D. CDR3 length: 13 amino acids. Germline V gene sequence: CDR1 GTSNPN, CDR2 SVGIG (reference sequence). With 1 base removed from V and 2 bases from J, the gap between germline ends came to 8 bases. The CDR3 nucleotides are TGTGCCTGGAGTGACCTTTTCAACACTGAAGCTTTCTTT. Protein product: CAWSDLFNTEAFF.

This clone was counted a single time. The rearrangement uses TRBV29-1 and TRBJ2-7; 7 bases match TRBD1. Germline-derived CDR1 and CDR2 are SQVTM and ANQGSEA. The J segment lost 0 bases and the V segment lost 6 bases, leaving 8 bases of the junction unmatched. CDR3 length: 14 residues. CDR3 amino acids: CSVRTGLSSYEQYF. For the CDR3, the DNA is TGCAGCGTCAGGACAGGCCTTTCCTCCTACGAGCAGTACTTC.

This chain connects TRBV7-9 to TRBJ2-5; the match to TRBD2 covers 8 bases. The length of the CDR3 is 16 residues. Losses at the gene ends were 4 bases for V and 3 bases for J; bases not matched to a gene: 10. Looked up from germline, CDR1 is SEHNR and CDR2 is FQNEAQ (reference sequence). The CDR3 DNA is TGTGCCAGCAGCTCCTTCGGGAGGGTTGGCGAAGAGACCCAGTACTTC. Translated, it gives CASSSFGRVGEETQYF.

This clone was recorded only once. V usage is TRBV5-6 and J usage is TRBJ1-2, with no clear D. With 4 bases removed from V and 6 bases from J, the gap between germline ends came to 16 bases. CDR1 and CDR2 from the germline V gene are SGHDT and YYEEEE. The CDR3 is made up of 14 amino acids. As DNA, the CDR3 is TGTGCCAGCAGCACCGGGTCAGCCACGAATGGCTACACCTTC. It yields the protein CASSTGSATNGYTF.

The V call is TRBV19, the J call TRBJ1-1, with 7 bases identical to TRBD1. CDR1 LNHDA and CDR2 SQIVND come from the germline V gene (reference sequence). The V gene end was trimmed by 8 bases and the J gene end by 4 bases; junction bases not matched to a gene: 7. The CDR3 is 13 amino acids. The CDR3 DNA follows: TGTGCCAGTGCATCAGGGGGTTTCACTGAAGCTTTCTTT. Encoded protein: CASASGGFTEAFF.

In DNA, the CDR3 is TGTGCCAGCAGCTTAGAACTTGGGCTGCACGAGCAGTACTTC. Amino acids: CASSLELGLHEQYF. This sequence joins TRBV7-9 and TRBJ2-7; no reliable D call. The CDR3 runs to 14 residues. V was clipped by 1 base and J by 5 bases, with 12 bases between them. Germline V lookup: CDR1 SEHNR, CDR2 FQNEAQ (reference sequence).

This clone appeared a few times. The V gene is TRBV15, the J gene TRBJ1-2; D is uncertain. Germline V gene data show CDR1 as LNHNV and CDR2 as YYDKDF (reference sequence). Trimming left V 6 bases short and J 4 bases short, with 6 bases between. The CDR3 is 11 residues long. CDR3 loop: CATRDGYGYTF. CDR3 bases: TGTGCCACCAGAGATGGCTATGGCTACACCTTC.

The chain combines TRBV7-8 with TRBJ2-7; 7 bases are a match to TRBD2. The germline gives CDR1 SGHVS, CDR2 FQNEAQ. The CDR3 spans 13 residues. Trimming removed 5 bases from V and 5 bases from J; junction bases left unmatched: 6. The CDR3 DNA reads TGTGCCAGCAGCCCTCGGACTAGAGACGAGCAGTACTTC. Encoded protein: CASSPRTRDEQYF.

For the CDR3, the DNA is TGTGCCAGCAGTAGACGACAAGGGTACTACGAGCAGTACTTC. Protein sequence: CASSRRQGYYEQYF. This rearrangement joins TRBV6-6 to TRBJ2-7; no clear D gene. The V and J ends lost 5 bases and 3 bases respectively, with 14 bases between them. The CDR3 is 14 residues long. Germline loops: CDR1 MNHNY, CDR2 SVGAGI (reference sequence).

CDR3 amino acids: CASSPPPGGVNTEAFF. The CDR3, as DNA: TGTGCCAGCTCACCACCGCCAGGGGGTGTGAACACTGAAGCTTTCTTT. This rearrangement joins TRBV18 to TRBJ1-1; 7 nucleotides align to TRBD1. Germline-derived CDR1 and CDR2 are KGHSH and LQKENI. The V and J ends lost 0 bases and 0 bases, in that order; junction bases with no gene match: 4. CDR3 length: 16 amino acids.

This clone was seen only a few times. The genes are TRBV4-1 and TRBJ2-1; 9 bases fit TRBD2. The CDR3 length is 16 residues. Germline CDR1 MGHRA, CDR2 YSYEKL. J gave up 8 bases and V 3 bases, and 11 bases lay outside the gene matches. CDR3 sequence: CASSHLMRGGRDEQFF. The CDR3 coding sequence is TGCGCCAGCAGCCATCTAATGCGGGGGGGCCGCGATGAGCAGTTCTTC.

Turning to this clone: The sample holds other DNA sequences that translate to the same CDR3. This chain connects TRBV5-1 to TRBJ2-5, with D possibly matching TRBD1 (6 bases). This CDR3 is 14 amino acids long. CDR1 is SGHRS, CDR2 YFSETQ, per germline. V lost 0 bases and J lost 1, with 7 bases in between. The CDR3 region has the DNA TGCGCCAGCAGCTTGGGACAGGTCCAAGAGACCCAGTACTTC. This gives the protein CASSLGQVQETQYF.

This chain links TRBV5-1 with TRBJ2-7, with unresolved D. The CDR3 extends over 14 amino acids. Deletions cut 0 bases from V and 0 bases from J, with 7 bases between. The V gene's germline CDR1 is SGHRS and CDR2 YFSETQ. The CDR3 DNA reads as TGCGCCAGCAGCTTGGGTCTGAGCTCCTACGAGCAGTACTTC. Protein sequence: CASSLGLSSYEQYF.

The genes are TRBV6-5 and TRBJ1-6; no reliable D call. V lost 6 bases and J lost 9, with 12 bases in between. The germline V gene has CDR1 MNHEY and CDR2 SVGAGI. The CDR3 runs to 13 residues. This CDR3 reads CASSITDFSPLHF. The CDR3, as DNA: TGTGCCAGCAGCATTACCGATTTTTCACCCCTCCACTTT.

This chain joins TRBV6-1 and TRBJ2-7; 9 nucleotides match TRBD1. Germline CDR1 and CDR2: MNHNS and SASEGT. Unmatched junction bases numbered 11, after V lost 10 bases and J lost 4 bases. This CDR3 contains 14 residues. The DNA for the CDR3 is TGTGCCACCACAACTGACAGGGGGTGGTACGAGCAGTACTTC. Translating it yields CATTTDRGWYEQYF.

The V and J genes are TRBV6-6 and TRBJ2-7; D remains ambiguous. Trimming took 2 bases from V and 3 from J, leaving 14 bases between them. From germline, CDR1 is MNHNY and CDR2 SVGAGI (reference sequence). The CDR3 is 15 amino acids. In nucleotides, the CDR3 is TGTGCCAGCAGTTACCCCGGGCTCTCAGGCTACGAGCAGTACTTC. Its protein is CASSYPGLSGYEQYF.

The J gene is TRBJ1-2, the V gene TRBV4-1; perhaps TRBD1 as D (6 bases). The V end was cut by 3 bases, the J end by 4 bases, with 15 bases between. The germline V gene encodes CDR1 MGHRA and CDR2 YSYEKL. The length of the CDR3 is 15 residues. The CDR3 DNA is TGCGCCAGCAGCCACCCAAGGGGAGGGGGCTATGGCTACACCTTC. It codes for CASSHPRGGGYGYTF.

This chain joins TRBV19 and TRBJ1-2; 7 bases match TRBD1. CDR1 and CDR2 from the germline V gene are LNHDA and SQIVND (reference sequence). CDR3 length equals 15 residues. V gave up 3 bases and J gave up 6 bases; unmatched junction bases: 10. The CDR3 here is CASSINDRAGDGYTF. The CDR3 nucleotides are TGTGCCAGTAGTATCAACGACAGGGCCGGGGATGGCTACACCTTC.

The chain combines TRBV6-5 with TRBJ2-2, with TRBD2 identical over 10 bases. Germline CDR1 is MNHEY and CDR2 is SVGAGI. The J segment lost 8 bases and the V segment lost 2 bases, leaving 8 bases of the junction unmatched. This CDR3 is built from 16 residues. This CDR3 is CASSYRLAGGGGELFF. The CDR3 DNA sequence: TGTGCCAGCAGTTACCGACTAGCGGGCGGCGGGGGGGAGCTGTTTTTT.

In this sample, this clone turned up a few times. The gene calls are TRBV27 and TRBJ1-2; TRBD1 matches 10 bases. The CDR3 has 24 residues. Germline assignment: CDR1 MNHEY and CDR2 SMNVEV (reference sequence). V trimming: 0 bases; J trimming: 3 bases; junction bases outside the gene matches: 28. The CDR3 loop reads CASSLSYPGTGALGLAKRDYGYTF. The CDR3 DNA follows: TGTGCCAGCAGTTTATCCTACCCGGGGACAGGGGCCCTTGGGCTCGCCAAAAGGGACTATGGCTACACCTTC.

The chain combines TRBV4-1 with TRBJ2-3; 9 bases fit TRBD2. The CDR3 sequence is 18 residues long. The V gene's germline CDR1 is MGHRA and CDR2 YSYEKL. With 4 bases clipped from V and 8 bases from J, the junction kept 19 bases outside the gene matches. The CDR3 protein is CASSPVGGASGKYSTQYF. The CDR3 DNA follows: TGCGCCAGCAGCCCGGTGGGGGGTGCTAGCGGGAAGTATAGTACGCAGTATTTT.